The next 26 T cell receptor beta chains were all read from a single sample in a study of shared clonotypes between healthy human individuals. Here immunoSEQ multiplex PCR was the method, and the copy in TCRdb shows in-frame clones only, minus some. The sample lists some 2,000,000 clones; 90% to 95% were seen once. Input material: naive CD4+ T cells sorted from blood. Stated subset: CD45RA+ positively selected. All receptors derive from a man between 18 and 35 years old in good health.

The rearrangement links TRBV7-6 to TRBJ2-5; D is unclear. The CDR3 length is 13 residues. Germline values: CDR1 SGHVS, CDR2 FNYEAQ. V was cut by 2 bases and J by 4 bases, with 8 bases left in between. The CDR3 DNA follows: TGTGCCAGCAGCTTATCACCCCCAGAGACCCAGTACTTC. It translates to CASSLSPPETQYF.

The chain employs TRBV15 and TRBJ1-2; TRBD1 is a possible D gene (5 bases). CDR1 is LNHNV and CDR2 is YYDKDF in the germline V gene (reference sequence). V was shortened by 5 bases and J by 4 bases, with 17 bases between the two germline ends. The CDR3 consists of 15 residues. CDR3 nucleotide sequence: TGTGCCACCAGCTACAGAGAGGAGGGGAGCTATGGCTACACCTTC. Encoded protein: CATSYREEGSYGYTF.

About this clone: A read error may produce the germline difference seen at one junction end. The chain has TRBV7-2 and TRBJ2-7; 8 nucleotides agree with TRBD2. This CDR3 has 14 residues. Germline V gene data show CDR1 as SGHTA and CDR2 as FQGNSA. In DNA, the CDR3 is TGTGCCAGCAGCGCCGAACCGGGGGGGACCACTTTTTGCTTC. Protein: CASSAEPGGTTFCF.

The rearrangement links TRBV10-3 to TRBJ2-7, with TRBD2 matching 11 bases. The trim removed 6 bases at V and 7 bases at J, leaving 8 bases unmatched. Germline values: CDR1 ENHRY, CDR2 SYGVKD. The CDR3 totals 14 residues. For the CDR3, the DNA is TGTGCCATCAGGGTAGCGGGAGGGCCTCAAGAGCAGTACTTC. This sequence encodes CAIRVAGGPQEQYF.

The chain combines TRBV28 with TRBJ1-5; D is uncertain. The CDR3 spans 16 residues. The V and J ends lost 8 bases and 0 bases respectively, with 17 bases between them. Per germline, CDR1 MDHEN and CDR2 SYDVKM. The CDR3, as DNA: TGTGCCAGCCTCGCCGGTACAAGGGTTAGCAATCAGCCCCAGCATTTT. It encodes CASLAGTRVSNQPQHF.

The chain carries TRBV10-3 and TRBJ1-2; possibly TRBD1 for D (6 bases). Per the germline V gene, CDR1 is ENHRY and CDR2 is SYGVKD. V dropped 2 bases and J dropped 7 bases, with 8 bases sitting between them. The CDR3 has 12 amino acids. CDR3 sequence (DNA): TGTGCCATCAGTGAGGGGGGCAGTGGCTACACCTTC. It translates to CAISEGGSGYTF.

This sequence joins TRBV7-9 and TRBJ2-1, with 9 bases that match TRBD2. The CDR3 extends over 15 amino acids. Germline values: CDR1 SEHNR, CDR2 FQNEAQ (reference sequence). Losses at the gene ends were 5 bases for V and 8 bases for J; bases not matched to a gene: 10. The CDR3 sequence is CASSQYGTSSDEQFF. Here the CDR3 DNA reads TGTGCCAGCAGCCAATACGGGACTAGCAGCGATGAGCAGTTCTTC.

The chain joins TRBV11-2 to TRBJ2-7; 9 bases are shared with TRBD1. CDR3 length equals 15 residues. Germline CDR1 reads SGHAT; CDR2 reads FQNNGV. Trimming at V came to 5 bases and at J to 7 bases, leaving 12 bases not matched to a gene. CDR3 in amino acids: CASSRPGTGLREQYF. In DNA, the CDR3 is TGTGCCAGCAGCCGACCTGGGACAGGGCTTCGGGAGCAGTACTTC.

V gene TRBV27 combines with J gene TRBJ2-7, with TRBD1 matching 7 bases. The germline CDR1 and CDR2 sequences are MNHEY and SMNVEV (reference sequence). J gave up 2 bases and V 2 bases, and 9 bases lay outside the gene matches. This CDR3 contains 16 residues. CDR3 residues: CASSLLPGQWPYEQYF. CDR3 in DNA: TGTGCCAGCAGTTTACTTCCGGGACAGTGGCCCTACGAGCAGTACTTC.

V usage is TRBV7-9 and J usage is TRBJ1-1; TRBD1 aligns across 9 bases. Germline CDR1 SEHNR, CDR2 FQNEAQ (reference sequence). The CDR3 is 17 residues long. J gave up 4 bases and V 0 bases, and 9 bases lay outside the gene matches. In nucleotides, the CDR3 is TGTGCCAGCAGCTTAGCCTACTCACAGGGGGCGGGCACTGAAGCTTTCTTT. Protein: CASSLAYSQGAGTEAFF.

The chain uses TRBV6-1 and TRBJ1-2; D perhaps matches TRBD1 (6 bases). Per the germline V gene, CDR1 is MNHNS and CDR2 is SASEGT. This CDR3 comprises 15 residues. V shed 0 bases and J shed 8 bases, with 16 bases lying between them. The DNA for the CDR3 is TGTGCCAGCAGTGAAGCGGAAATCAAGGGGGACGGCTACACCTTC. Translated: CASSEAEIKGDGYTF.

As to this clone: Because the CDR3's place on the DNA is in doubt, the DNA is left out and the CDR3 is given as listed by TCRdb. The rearrangement uses TRBV27 and TRBJ2-7; the D call of TRBD1 is as the table states it, not checked on the DNA. Counting both end residues, the CDR3 totals 15 amino acids. Germline-derived CDR1 and CDR2 are MNHEY and SMNVEV (reference sequence). CDR3 amino acids: CASSSSWAYSYEQYF.

As regards this clone: Within the sample, other DNA sequences also encode this same CDR3. V is TRBV19 and J is TRBJ2-6; D is unresolved. The V end was cut by 3 bases, the J end by 0 bases, with 6 bases between. The length of the CDR3 is 15 residues. CDR1 is LNHDA, CDR2 SQIVND, per germline (reference sequence). This CDR3 is CASSIPGSGANVLTF. The CDR3 nucleotides are TGTGCCAGTAGTATCCCCGGCTCTGGGGCCAACGTCCTGACTTTC.

V usage is TRBV30 and J usage is TRBJ2-3, with D hard to call. This CDR3 contains 12 residues. CDR1 is GTSNPN, CDR2 SVGIG, per germline (reference sequence). Trimming took off 4 bases at V and 2 bases at J, with 7 bases between the two ends. CDR3 nucleotides: TGTGCCTGGACGCGGACCACAGATACGCAGTATTTT. Translated, it gives CAWTRTTDTQYF.

The rearrangement links TRBV7-9 to TRBJ1-1, with 10 bases that match TRBD1. CDR3 size: 14 residues. The junction had 5 bases not matched to a gene; V was cut back by 7 bases and J by 3 bases. Germline-derived CDR1 and CDR2 are SEHNR and FQNEAQ (reference sequence). CDR3 nucleotide sequence: TGTGCCAGCACCCCGACAGGGGGCGACACTGAAGCTTTCTTT. It is translated as CASTPTGGDTEAFF.

The V and J genes are TRBV6-5 and TRBJ2-7; perhaps D is TRBD1 or TRBD2 (7 bases each). In germline, CDR1 is MNHEY, CDR2 SVGAGI. Trimming pared 6 bases from V and 6 bases from J, leaving 21 bases between. The CDR3 is 15 residues long. The DNA for the CDR3 is TGTGCCAGCAGCGTAGGGGGGACAGCGGGGCTCGAGCAGTACTTC. Its protein product is CASSVGGTAGLEQYF.

V is TRBV6-1 and J is TRBJ2-6, with D perhaps matching TRBD1 (5 bases). Germline V gene data show CDR1 as MNHNS and CDR2 as SASEGT. V was pared by 9 bases and J by 0 bases, with 12 bases between. The CDR3 loop spans 15 amino acids. The CDR3 protein is CASKQDLSGANVLTF. CDR3 in DNA: TGTGCCAGTAAACAGGACCTCTCTGGGGCCAACGTCCTGACTTTC.

This clone came up many times. V is TRBV4-1 and J is TRBJ1-5; 7 bases match TRBD1. The CDR3 sequence is 16 residues long. V shed 4 bases, J shed 7 bases, and the junction held 13 bases outside the gene matches. The germline gives CDR1 MGHRA, CDR2 YSYEKL. The CDR3 region has the DNA TGCGCCAGCAGCCCCTTTACCCGACAGGGCGGACAGCCCCAGCATTTT. Translated: CASSPFTRQGGQPQHF.

V gene TRBV6-5 combines with J gene TRBJ1-2; 10 bases agree with TRBD1. Unmatched junction bases numbered 5, after V lost 6 bases and J lost 7 bases. Germline V gene data show CDR1 as MNHEY and CDR2 as SVGAGI. This CDR3 is built from 13 residues. CDR3 amino acids: CASRRQGARGYTF. In DNA, the CDR3 is TGTGCCAGCAGACGACAGGGGGCCCGTGGCTACACCTTC.

V gene TRBV10-3 combines with J gene TRBJ2-5, with TRBD2 matching 7 bases. J gave up 0 bases and V 11 bases, and 9 bases lay outside the gene matches. Germline-derived CDR1 and CDR2 are ENHRY and SYGVKD. This CDR3 contains 14 residues. The CDR3, as DNA: TGTGCCTCTTCTAGCGGCAACTACCAAGAGACCCAGTACTTC. Residues: CASSSGNYQETQYF.

V is TRBV9 and J is TRBJ2-3; 7 positions match TRBD2. J was trimmed by 0 bases and V by 7 bases; bases with no gene match: 8. This CDR3 is 15 amino acids long. From germline, CDR1 is SGDLS and CDR2 YYNGEE. In nucleotides, the CDR3 is TGTGCCAGCTCCCGGGGGGACGGGAGCACAGATACGCAGTATTTT. It encodes CASSRGDGSTDTQYF.

The rearrangement links TRBV6-5 to TRBJ1-2, with D unresolved. Trimming took 5 bases from V and 4 from J, leaving 14 bases between them. From germline, CDR1 is MNHEY and CDR2 SVGAGI. This CDR3 has 14 residues. The chain's CDR3 is CASSPLRAAYGYTF. The CDR3 region has the DNA TGTGCCAGCAGTCCTCTTAGGGCAGCCTATGGCTACACCTTC.

The rearrangement uses TRBV28 and TRBJ2-2, with D perhaps matching TRBD1 (5 bases). CDR3 size: 13 residues. Germline V gives CDR1 MDHEN, CDR2 SYDVKM. V was clipped by 7 bases and J by 1 base, with 7 bases between them. The CDR3: CASIQGNTGELFF. In DNA, the CDR3 is TGTGCCAGCATTCAGGGGAACACCGGGGAGCTGTTTTTT.

The gene calls are TRBV9 and TRBJ1-3; D gene ambiguous. CDR3 length equals 15 residues. With 1 base removed from V and 0 bases from J, the gap between germline ends came to 8 bases. CDR1 SGDLS and CDR2 YYNGEE come from the germline V gene. CDR3 sequence reads: CASSVTADSGNTIYF. The DNA of the CDR3 is TGTGCCAGCAGCGTAACGGCAGACTCTGGAAACACCATATATTTT. Based on the CDR3 plus reference TRBV9 and TRBJ1-3, the full variable domain is DSGVTQTPKHLITATGQRVTLRCSPRSGDLSVYWYQQSLDQGLQFLIQYYNGEERAKGNILERFSAQQFPDLHSELNLSSLELGDSALYFCASSVTADSGNTIYFGEGSWLTVV.

As to this clone: One end of the junction does not line up with germline, which may come from a read error. J is TRBJ1-5 and V is TRBV28, with D tentatively TRBD1 (5 bases). CDR1 is MDHEN and CDR2 is SYDVKM in the germline V gene. This CDR3 contains 14 residues. The CDR3 reads CASRAYSSNQPQHF. The CDR3 region has the DNA TGTGCAAGCAGGGCCTACAGTAGCAATCAGCCCCAGCATTTT.

J is TRBJ2-1 and V is TRBV7-9; tentatively, D is TRBD2 (5 bases). Between the trimmed V and J ends, which lost 1 base and 8 bases, there was a span of 21 bases. The CDR3 loop spans 17 amino acids. Germline CDR1 reads SEHNR; CDR2 reads FQNEAQ (reference sequence). The CDR3 loop is CASSLEGSRGVGDEQFF. For the CDR3, the DNA is TGTGCCAGCAGCTTAGAGGGTAGCCGTGGGGTCGGGGATGAGCAGTTCTTC.